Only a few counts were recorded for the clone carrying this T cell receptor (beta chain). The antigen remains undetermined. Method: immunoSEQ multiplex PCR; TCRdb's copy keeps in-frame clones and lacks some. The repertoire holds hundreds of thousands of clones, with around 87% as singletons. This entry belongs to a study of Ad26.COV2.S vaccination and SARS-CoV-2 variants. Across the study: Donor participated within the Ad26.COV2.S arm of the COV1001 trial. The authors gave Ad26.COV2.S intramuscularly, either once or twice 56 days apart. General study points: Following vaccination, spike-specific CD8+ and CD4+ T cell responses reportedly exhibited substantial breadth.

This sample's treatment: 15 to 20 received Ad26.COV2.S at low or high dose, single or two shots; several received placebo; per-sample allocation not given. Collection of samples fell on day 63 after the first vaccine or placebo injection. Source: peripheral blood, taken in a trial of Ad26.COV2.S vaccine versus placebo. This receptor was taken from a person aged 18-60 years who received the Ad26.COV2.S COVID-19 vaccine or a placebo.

DNA of the CDR3: TGTGCCAGCTCACCCCGTGGCCAAGGAAAAGGAAACACCATATATTTT. Amino acid sequence: CASSPRGQGKGNTIYF. The chain employs TRBV18 and TRBJ1-3; D remains unclear. The CDR3 has 16 amino acids. The V end was cut by 3 bases, the J end by 4 bases, with 16 bases between. Germline V CDR1 and CDR2: KGHSH, LQKENI. Variable domain in full (rest from reference TRBV18 and TRBJ1-3): NAGVMQNPRHLVRRRGQEARLRCSPMKGHSHVYWYRQLPEEGLKFMVYLQKENIIDESGMPKERFSAEFPKEGPSILRIQQVVRGDSAAYFCASSPRGQGKGNTIYFGEGSWLTVV.